Here is one T cell receptor beta chain with its context. Its cognate antigen is unknown. This sample is drawn from a study of cytomegalovirus exposure and HLA in healthy donors. The PCR was carried out with 60 Vbeta primers and 13 Jbeta primers. The protocol was immunoSEQ multiplex PCR, while the TCRdb copy is restricted to in-frame clones and leaves out a portion. This repertoire shows over 130,000 clones, roughly two thirds found once; its top ten account for around 1.9%. Study-level points and caveats: At a 0.05 false discovery rate, a later analysis found around 17,000 TCR beta sequences to be associated with HLA alleles.

The CDR3 totals 13 residues. In germline, CDR1 is LNHDA, CDR2 SQIVND (reference sequence). Trimming removed 3 bases at V and 11 bases at J, with 16 bases between. This receptor was obtained from a male donor in good health and CMV-seronegative. The sample comprised PBMCs. V gene TRBV19 combines with J gene TRBJ1-1, with a weak D call TRBD1 (6 bases). The CDR3 DNA reads TGTGCCAGTAGTATTGCCCAGGGGCCCCGGGCTTTCTTT. This codes for CASSIAQGPRAFF.